The rows below give T cell receptor beta chains drawn from one sample of a study of blood T cell repertoires in COVID-19. Generated by immunoSEQ multiplex PCR, the TCRdb table keeps only in-frame clones and is missing some. The sample shows 470,000 or so clones, about 85% of them seen only once. The sequencing sample was made of PBMCs or T cells enriched from blood (not recorded which). Receptor source: a woman in her late teens or twenties with acute COVID-19. The CDR3 runs from the conserved cysteine through the conserved F or W. A D gene is named only where the DNA matches it firmly. Rows give clone size only sometimes, using once, few, many, or a class for an expanded clone.

TRBV27	-	TRBJ2-1	TRBD1	CASSLDRESYNEQFF	TGTGCCAGCAGCCTTGACAGGGAGTCCTACAATGAGCAGTTCTTC
TRBV2	-	TRBJ2-1	TRBD1	CASGQGLAPYNEQFF	TGTGCCAGCGGACAGGGCCTGGCTCCCTACAATGAGCAGTTCTTC
TRBV7-3	few	TRBJ2-1	-	CASSPNQGMYNEQFF	TGTGCCAGCAGCCCCAACCAGGGTATGTACAATGAGCAGTTCTTC
TRBV5-1	-	TRBJ2-5	-	CASSLGSGETQYF	TGCGCCAGCAGCTTAGGGAGCGGTGAGACCCAGTACTTC
TRBV5-8	-	TRBJ1-1	-	CASSPSWGAAFF	TGTGCCAGCAGTCCCTCCTGGGGCGCCGCTTTCTTT
TRBV2	-	TRBJ1-1	-	CASILGQTNTEAFF	TGTGCCAGCATTTTAGGACAGACGAACACTGAAGCTTTCTTT
TRBV27	-	TRBJ2-7	-	CASSLVRDDEQYF	TGTGCCAGCAGTTTAGTCAGGGATGACGAGCAGTACTTC
TRBV15	-	TRBJ2-4	TRBD1	CATSRGGQGLIAKNIQYF	TGTGCCACCAGCAGAGGTGGACAGGGTTTGATAGCCAAAAACATTCAGTACTTC
TRBV5-1	once	TRBJ1-5	TRBD1	CASSLDWDRNQPQHF	TGCGCCAGCAGCTTGGATTGGGACAGAAATCAGCCCCAGCATTTT
TRBV3-1/TRBV3-2	-	TRBJ1-3	-	CASSQGGLTSGNTIYF	TGTGCCAGCAGCCAAGGGGGACTGACCTCTGGAAACACCATATATTTT